This T cell receptor (beta chain) was found in a study of blood T cells in healthy people across ages (dated by TCRdb to about 2015). Regarding the research as a whole: In model experiments, template switching captured about one uniquely barcoded TCR beta cDNA molecule for every two T cells. The study measured age-related changes in TCR beta repertoire diversity using deep sequencing normalized with unique cDNA molecular identifiers. The donors were split into four age groups: young (average approximately 16 years), middle-aged (roughly 42), aged (62) and long-lived (approximately 80). Donors of different ages were randomly distributed across sequencing lanes to avoid experimental bias. Two additional independent replicas of 1 million unique cDNA reads from the same blood draw were analyzed for two donors (one aged 18 to 30 and one aged 80 or older).

The method behind the library was 5' RACE. Data came from an Illumina HiSeq 2500. A second PCR of about 7 to 12 cycles was performed with a sample-barcoded 5' primer and a J-beta primer mix. A unique molecular identifier was introduced onto each TCR beta cDNA molecule by a template-switch 5' adaptor carrying 12 random nucleotides. Each sample yielded at least 3 million CDR3-containing paired-end reads. First-strand cDNA was synthesized from all RNA with the Mint cDNA synthesis kit, primed by a TRBC-specific oligonucleotide. All cDNA was treated with uracil-DNA glycosylase and then went through a first 18-cycle PCR with the universal primers M1SS and BC2_uni_R. Turning to the authors' computational methods: Normalization of each sample was performed by random selection of 1 million high-quality reads, each carrying a distinct molecular identifier. Instead of being binned into consensus sequences, reads with shared molecular identifiers were discarded. MiTCR, run with a Q25 quality threshold and the strictest error-elimination algorithm, handled CDR3 identification, clonotype clustering and error correction. Lower-bound total TCR beta diversity was estimated with a nonparametric unseen species model using Euler transformation. The public reads were reanalyzed by TCRdb: fastp trimming at Q25, MiXCR alignment, in-frame beta chains only. Rows are unified per CDR3 protein, each entry keeping the most common DNA and genes. TCRdb's processing, not the study's, gives the V and J calls here. The sample contains 700,000 or so distinct CDR3 sequences, about 20% of them found a single time. The ten top clones hold about 20% of the sample.

As encoded in the germline V gene (reference sequence), CDR1 is GTSNPN while CDR2 is SVGIG. The cysteine opens and the phenylalanine closes a CDR3 of 12 amino acids. Solely the CDR3 DNA is kept, with 36 bases framed from the first base. V is clipped by 0 bases and J by 7 bases, and the sequence between their germline boundaries is 9 bases long. Systemically healthy Caucasian individuals from Russia, 35 to 50 in total and aged roughly 6 to 100 years, were included as donors. Each donor gave roughly 9 milliliters of peripheral blood, drawn into EDTA-treated Vacutainer tubes. Ficoll-Paque density-gradient centrifugation was used to isolate PBMCs, with at least 7 million per sample. Total RNA was extracted from PBMCs with Trizol reagent, with at least 6 micrograms obtained per sample. Naive CD45RAhigh/CD27high T cell percentages were measured by flow cytometry on a PBMC aliquot from every donor. Concerning this clonotype itself: This clone's antigen is unknown. Per-base qualities were not stored, and no clone one base away is much larger.

Study-level results and caveats: Estimates of total diversity based on one million sequenced T cells were considered lower bounds and underestimates. Observed TCR beta diversity per million T cells fell roughly linearly with age, and a significant reduction was already apparent by age roughly 40. Because the CMV infection status of the donors was unknown, age-related changes in expanded clonotypes may potentially have been confounded. Conclusive comparison of naive and antigen-experienced compartments was prevented by the profiling of bulk unsorted PBMCs. A strong correlation was found between observed TCR beta diversity and the percentage of naive T cells measured by flow cytometry. The long-lived group showed more naive CD4+ T cells, fewer expanded clones and increased TCR diversity than the aged group, suggesting age selection.

The sequenced sample consisted of blood. This sequence was found in a man between 65 and 79 years old in good health. Recombination joined TRBV30 with TRBJ1-2, with no confident D gene call. The bases are TGTGCCTGGAGTGTGTCAGAAGGTGGCTACACCTTC. The translation is CAWSVSEGGYTF.